One and the same sample provided the 23 T cell receptor beta chains below, sequenced in a study of monozygotic twins with inflammatory bowel disease (dated by TCRdb to the late 2010s). Library generation was performed with 5' RACE. Sequencing was performed on an Illumina HiSeq 2500. TCRdb reprocessed the sequencing reads and holds a single record per CDR3 protein sequence, with no DNA. This sample's listing comprises roughly 120,000 distinct CDR3 sequences. In total, the top ten clones hold roughly 12% of the sample. Material for sequencing was blood. The receptors originated from a human donor with ulcerative colitis or Crohn's disease, or a healthy co-twin of an affected twin (not recorded which).

The V and J genes are TRBV7-6 and TRBJ2-5; TCRdb gives TRBD2 as the D gene, but with no DNA this cannot be confirmed. Germline lookup yields CDR1 SGHVS and CDR2 FNYEAQ. The length of the CDR3 is 17 residues. CDR3 amino acids: CASSPPTSGYAGETQYF. The whole variable domain, filled in from reference TRBV7-6 and TRBJ2-5, reads GAGVSQSPRYKVTKRGQDVALRCDPISGHVSLYWYRQALGQGPEFLTYFNYEAQQDKSGLPNDRFSAERPEGSISTLTIQRTEQRDSAMYRCASSPPTSGYAGETQYFGPGTRLLVL.

The CDR3 is CSARRGVGIEAFF. The V call is TRBV20-1, the J call TRBJ1-1; TCRdb lists TRBD1, though no DNA is available to test this call. Germline CDR1 and CDR2: DFQATT and SNEGSKA (reference sequence). The CDR3 contains 13 residues.

This chain links TRBV11-2 with TRBJ2-7; TCRdb's D call of TRBD1 is untestable without DNA. The germline CDR1 and CDR2 sequences are SGHAT and FQNNGV. The CDR3 is 15 amino acids. This chain's CDR3 is CASSPRWTGGGKQYF.

The chain is built from TRBV12-3 or TRBV12-4 and TRBJ2-1. There are 13 residues in the CDR3. The CDR3 reads CASSVSSDYEQFF.

The V call is TRBV19, the J call TRBJ2-5; lacking DNA, the TRBD1 call made by TCRdb goes unchecked. CDR1 and CDR2 (germline): LNHDA, SQIVND (reference sequence). The CDR3 runs 13 residues. This CDR3 is CASSGPNERRQYF.

The chain carries TRBV10-3 and TRBJ2-2; with no DNA, the TCRdb D assignment of TRBD2 cannot be verified. Germline CDR1 and CDR2: ENHRY and SYGVKD. There are 13 residues in the CDR3. This CDR3 reads CAISPGTPGELFF.

This sequence joins TRBV19 and TRBJ2-2; TCRdb reports TRBD2, a call that lacks DNA to check it against. CDR1 is LNHDA and CDR2 is SQIVND in the germline V gene (reference sequence). This CDR3 contains 16 residues. CDR3 sequence reads: CASRETSGGNTGELFF.

The chain is built from TRBV3-1 and TRBJ2-3. Looked up from germline, CDR1 is LGHDT and CDR2 is YNNKEL (reference sequence). This CDR3 is 12 amino acids long. The CDR3 spells CASSPYRNTQYF.

CDR3 region: CASSYSSGIYEQYF. This chain connects TRBV6-2 or TRBV6-3 to TRBJ2-7; the D gene TCRdb calls, TRBD2, cannot be checked with no DNA. The germline gives CDR1 MNHEY, CDR2 SVGEGT. This CDR3 comprises 14 residues.

This rearrangement joins TRBV5-1 to TRBJ2-4; TCRdb's D call, TRBD2, is unchecked because there is no DNA. CDR1 and CDR2 from the germline V gene are SGHRS and YFSETQ. The CDR3 length is 15 residues. The CDR3 sequence: CASSPTLAGGVIQYF.

The V and J genes are TRBV29-1 and TRBJ1-1. This CDR3 region has 12 residues. Germline V gene sequence: CDR1 SQVTM, CDR2 ANQGSEA. This CDR3 reads CSVGGPGTEAFF.

The rearrangement uses TRBV20-1 and TRBJ1-5; TCRdb reports TRBD1, a call that lacks DNA to check it against. Germline CDR1 DFQATT, CDR2 SNEGSKA (reference sequence). This CDR3 has 17 amino acids. The CDR3 spells CSARGTGRFVSNQPQHF.

This sequence joins TRBV12-3 or TRBV12-4 and TRBJ1-1. The CDR3 sequence is 14 residues long. CDR3 residues: CASSFRAANTEAFF.

The chain has TRBV5-6 and TRBJ1-4; TCRdb names TRBD1, which stays unverified in the absence of DNA. Germline V lookup: CDR1 SGHDT, CDR2 YYEEEE. This CDR3 has 16 residues. The CDR3 sequence is CASSLAPGQGNEKLFF.

The V and J genes are TRBV10-3 and TRBJ2-7; the TCRdb call, TRBD1, lacks DNA for checking. This CDR3 is 14 amino acids long. Germline V gene sequence: CDR1 ENHRY, CDR2 SYGVKD. The CDR3 is CAISAQLGAAVHSF.

The V and J genes are TRBV4-2 and TRBJ2-3; there is no DNA to check the TCRdb D call of TRBD2. Germline V CDR1 and CDR2: LGHNA, YNFKEQ. CDR3 length equals 18 residues. CDR3 sequence: CASSQHRTSGTSTDTQYF.

The rearrangement uses TRBV20-1 and TRBJ2-7; without DNA, the TCRdb call of TRBD1 cannot be checked. There are 18 residues in the CDR3. The germline CDR1 and CDR2 sequences are DFQATT and SNEGSKA (reference sequence). CDR3 sequence: CSARASTATQSQGLEQYF.

The chain links TRBV20-1 to TRBJ2-5; TCRdb's D gene call, TRBD1, goes unchecked for lack of DNA. This CDR3 is built from 12 residues. The V gene's germline CDR1 is DFQATT and CDR2 SNEGSKA (reference sequence). The CDR3 protein is CSAEVRGETQYF.

The J gene is TRBJ2-1, the V gene TRBV20-1; TCRdb proposes TRBD2, but this gene call is untestable without DNA. Germline values: CDR1 DFQATT, CDR2 SNEGSKA (reference sequence). This CDR3 has 14 amino acids. CDR3 sequence reads: CSARDGNGGYEQFF.

This sequence joins TRBV27 and TRBJ2-3; without DNA, the TCRdb call of TRBD1 cannot be checked. Per the germline V gene, CDR1 is MNHEY and CDR2 is SMNVEV (reference sequence). The CDR3 sequence is 15 residues long. The CDR3 sequence is CASTFGPGVTDTQYF.

The chain joins TRBV9 to TRBJ2-1; TCRdb's assignment of TRBD1 cannot be checked, as there is no DNA. Germline CDR1 reads SGDLS; CDR2 reads YYNGEE. CDR3 length: 17 amino acids. CDR3 sequence reads: CASSVAGGPSSYNEQFF.

This chain uses TRBV5-1 with TRBJ1-4. Germline V gene lookup returns CDR1 SGHRS and CDR2 YFSETQ. This CDR3 comprises 14 residues. This CDR3 reads CASSLGRTNEKLFF. Using reference TRBV5-1 and TRBJ1-4 for the parts outside the CDR3, the full variable domain is KAGVTQTPRYLIKTRGQQVTLSCSPISGHRSVSWYQQTPGQGLQFLFEYFSETQRNKGNFPGRFSGRQFSNSRSEMNVSTLELGDSALYLCASSLGRTNEKLFFGSGTQLSVL.

V gene TRBV7-2 combines with J gene TRBJ2-7; the D gene TCRdb calls, TRBD2, cannot be checked with no DNA. This CDR3 has 15 residues. Germline assignment: CDR1 SGHTA and CDR2 FQGNSA. CDR3 protein: CASSPTSAAPGEQYF.